This T cell receptor (beta chain) was documented in a study of T cells after yellow fever vaccination. The CDR3 is 15 amino acids. V was shortened by 1 base and J by 5 bases, with 13 bases between the two germline ends. Germline CDR1 is LGHNA and CDR2 is YNFKEQ. Study observations and caveats: Relatively few clonotypes were ones that appeared in both CD4 and CD8 compartments. Post-booster samples contained most primary-vaccination clones (just under 98% CD4, 88% CD8).

This clonotype was detected many times. The antigen is not known. TCRdb used MiXCR to reprocess the 5' RACE reads, holding one entry per CDR3 protein. The sample lists 300,000 to 400,000 distinct CDR3 sequences, roughly 7.5% occurring once. The sample consisted of PBMCs, taken 35 to 50 days after the first yellow fever vaccination. The sequence derives from a man aged 18 to 29 who received the YFV17D yellow fever vaccine. The rearrangement links TRBV4-2 to TRBJ2-3; D perhaps matches TRBD2 (7 bases). The CDR3 DNA follows: TGTGCCAGCAGCCAAGCTGCGGGGGCCGGAGATACGCAGTATTTT. The encoded protein is CASSQAAGAGDTQYF.